The TCR beta chain described here comes from a study of blood T cell repertoires in COVID-19. Sequenced by immunoSEQ multiplex PCR; TCRdb stores in-frame clones only, minus some. This table has fewer than 70,000 clones, 75% to 90% appearing once. The CDR3 loop spans 10 amino acids. The germline CDR1 and CDR2 sequences are LNHDA and SQIVND (reference sequence). The V gene lost 7 bases and the J gene lost 12 bases, with 10 bases spanning the gap. This rearrangement joins TRBV19 to TRBJ2-1; maybe TRBD2 (5 bases). Sequencing was done on a sample of peripheral blood. This receptor was taken from a human donor in a cohort sampled during active COVID-19. CDR3: CASTGCWQFF. As DNA, the CDR3 is TGTGCCAGTACGGGGTGCTGGCAGTTCTTC.